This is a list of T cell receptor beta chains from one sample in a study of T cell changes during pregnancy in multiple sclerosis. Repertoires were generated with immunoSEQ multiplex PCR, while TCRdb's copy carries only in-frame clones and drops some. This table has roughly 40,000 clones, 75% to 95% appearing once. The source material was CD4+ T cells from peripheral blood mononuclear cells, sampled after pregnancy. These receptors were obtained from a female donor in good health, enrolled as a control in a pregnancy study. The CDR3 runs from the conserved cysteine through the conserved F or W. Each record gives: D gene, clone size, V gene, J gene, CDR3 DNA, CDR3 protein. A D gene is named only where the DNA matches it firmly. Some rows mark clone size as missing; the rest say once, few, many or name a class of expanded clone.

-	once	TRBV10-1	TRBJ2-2	TGCGCCAGCAGTGAGCAACAGCAAGGGGAGCTGTTTTTT	CASSEQQQGELFF
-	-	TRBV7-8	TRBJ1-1	TGTGCCAGCAGTAAGGAACGGACAGCATTACACACTGAAGCTTTCTTT	CASSKERTALHTEAFF
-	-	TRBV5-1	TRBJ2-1	TGCGCCAGCAAACAGCCCCCCCTCGGACACACAACAAACAATGAGCAGTTCTTC	CASKQPPLGHTTNNEQFF
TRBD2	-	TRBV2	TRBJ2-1	TGTGCCAGCAGTGATGGGCGACTAGCGGGAGTCGGAAATGAGCAGTTCTTC	CASSDGRLAGVGNEQFF
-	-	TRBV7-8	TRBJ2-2	TGTGCCACAAACAGGAACACCGGGGAGCTGTTTTTT	CATNRNTGELFF
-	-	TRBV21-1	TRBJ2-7	TGTGCCAGCAGCAAAGGAGGGAGCAGGTGGGTCCACGAGCAGTACTTC	CASSKGGSRWVHEQYF
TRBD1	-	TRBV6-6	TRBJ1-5	TGTGCCAGCAGTTACTTGGGACAGGGGTTCAATCAGCCCCAGCATTTT	CASSYLGQGFNQPQHF
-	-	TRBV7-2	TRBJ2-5	TGTGCCAGCAGCATATACACTAGCCCCCGTCAAGAGACCCAGTACTTC	CASSIYTSPRQETQYF
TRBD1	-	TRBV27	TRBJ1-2	TGTGCCAGCAGGAGACAGGGCGTGGGGAACGGCTACACCTTC	CASRRQGVGNGYTF
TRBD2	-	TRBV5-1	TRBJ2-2	TGCGCCAGCAGCTTCGAGCGGGGTGGGGCCGGGGAGCTGTTTTTT	CASSFERGGAGELFF
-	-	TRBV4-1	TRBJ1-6	TGCGCCAGCAGCCACCTCACTAAAGGGGGTAATTCACCCCTCCACTTT	CASSHLTKGGNSPLHF
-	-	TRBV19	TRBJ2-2	TGTGCCGGGCGCTCGGACACCGGGGAGCTGTTTTTT	CAGRSDTGELFF
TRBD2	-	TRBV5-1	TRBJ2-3	TGCGCCAGCAGCCCGGGGGGAACAGATACGCAGTATTTT	CASSPGGTDTQYF
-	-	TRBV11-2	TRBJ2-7	TGTGCCAGCAGCTTAGATCGTTACGAGCAGTACTTC	CASSLDRYEQYF
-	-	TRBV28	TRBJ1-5	TGTGCCAGCAGTGTAGATCAGCCCCAGCATTTT	CASSVDQPQHF
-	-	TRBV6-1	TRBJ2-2	TGTGCCAGCAGATTAGTCCAAGCCGGGGGCGGGGAGCTGTTTTTT	CASRLVQAGGGELFF
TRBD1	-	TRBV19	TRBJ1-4	TGTGCCAGTAGTACGTCGGGACAGGTGAATGAAAAACTGTTTTTT	CASSTSGQVNEKLFF